This entry describes one T cell receptor beta chain. Its antigen is unidentified. The data are from a study of cytomegalovirus exposure and HLA in healthy donors. Study observations and caveats: An apparent linkage of common viral pathogens to several of the most significant clusters emerged in a later analysis.

This CDR3 is 15 amino acids long. Use of 60 Vbeta and 13 Jbeta primers characterized the PCR. The repertoire was sequenced with immunoSEQ multiplex PCR; TCRdb's copy has only in-frame clones and lacks some. This repertoire includes about 140,000 clones. The chain uses TRBV21-1 and TRBJ2-2; the table assigns TRBD2, which was not confirmed against the DNA. TRBV21-1 represents a pseudogene. The sequence was obtained from a man aged 40-50 years in good health and CMV-seronegative. The material sequenced was PBMCs. CDR3 sequence: CASSKVSRPTGELFF. The CDR3 coding sequence is TGTGCCAGCAGCAAAGTTTCTAGACCGACCGGGGAGCTGTTTTTT.